The 31 T cell receptor beta chains in this list originate from one sample, sequenced in a study of spatial heterogeneity in lung cancer. Findings and limits, study-wide: Tumor mutation counts were tracked by expanded intratumoral alpha and beta TCR counts.

These receptors are not linked to any known antigen. In TCRdb, the 5' RACE reads were re-called with MiXCR into one record per CDR3 protein. The data hold about 7,100 distinct CDR3 sequences, with less than 9% observed a single time. Time point: sample taken at primary tumor resection. Sequencing used lung tumor tissue, obtained at surgery. All receptors derive from a male donor with early-stage non-small cell lung cancer.

This clonotype is medium-sized in the sample. The chain combines TRBV5-1 with TRBJ1-1; weak D call: TRBD1 (5 bases). From germline, CDR1 is SGHRS and CDR2 YFSETQ. The V end lost 1 base, the J end lost 5 bases, and 9 bases lay between the germline ends. The CDR3 is 13 residues long. Written as DNA, the CDR3 is TGCGCCAGCAGCTTGACAGCAGGGACTGAAGCTTTCTTT. Its translation is CASSLTAGTEAFF. The full variable domain, its missing parts supplied by reference TRBV5-1 and TRBJ1-1, is KAGVTQTPRYLIKTRGQQVTLSCSPISGHRSVSWYQQTPGQGLQFLFEYFSETQRNKGNFPGRFSGRQFSNSRSEMNVSTLELGDSALYLCASSLTAGTEAFFGQGTRLTVV.

The chain is built from TRBV2 and TRBJ2-5; D is unclear. Germline V gene sequence: CDR1 SNHLY, CDR2 FYNNEI. Deletions cut 7 bases from V and 1 base from J, with 10 bases between. The CDR3 contains 13 residues. CDR3 amino acids: CASNQGLQETQYF. In nucleotides, the CDR3 is TGTGCCAGCAATCAAGGGCTCCAAGAGACCCAGTACTTC.

In its sample, this clonotype was seen many times. This chain connects TRBV11-2 to TRBJ2-3, with D unresolved. V was trimmed by 3 bases and J by 2 bases, leaving 12 bases between them. CDR3 length: 15 amino acids. Germline loops: CDR1 SGHAT, CDR2 FQNNGV. The CDR3 DNA is TGTGCCAGCAGCTTCCGGGCGCCCACCACAGATACGCAGTATTTT. It is translated as CASSFRAPTTDTQYF.

The rearrangement joins TRBV7-2 to TRBJ1-1; D gene uncertain. The germline V gene encodes CDR1 SGHTA and CDR2 FQGNSA. Trimming cost V 2 bases and J 2 bases, with 12 bases left between them. The length of the CDR3 is 15 residues. The CDR3 sequence is CASSLRIGGNTEAFF. CDR3 in DNA: TGTGCCAGCAGCTTAAGGATAGGCGGCAACACTGAAGCTTTCTTT.

This clonotype was counted ten times or more. This chain connects TRBV20-1 to TRBJ2-3; D perhaps matches TRBD2 (6 bases). Deletions cut 1 base from V and 0 bases from J, with 14 bases between. This CDR3 has 16 residues. CDR1 and CDR2 (germline): DFQATT, SNEGSKA (reference sequence). The CDR3: CSARAGSGYSTDTQYF. In DNA, the CDR3 is TGCAGTGCTAGAGCCGGGAGTGGGTATAGCACAGATACGCAGTATTTT.

This clonotype was counted at least ten times. At one of its ends the junction is not consistent with the germline gene, which may arise from a read error. The rearrangement uses TRBV29-1 and TRBJ2-7, with D unresolved. This CDR3 has 15 residues. CDR1 and CDR2 from the germline V gene are SQVTM and ANQGSEA. CDR3 protein: CSALGRSLGSSEQYF. The CDR3 nucleotides read TGCAGCGCCCTAGGACGCAGTCTGGGGTCCTCCGAGCAGTACTTC.

This clonotype is termed medium-sized. V and J are TRBV20-1 and TRBJ1-5; D is unclear. V shed 0 bases and J shed 8 bases, with 8 bases lying between them. There are 12 residues in the CDR3. The germline V gene encodes CDR1 DFQATT and CDR2 SNEGSKA (reference sequence). In nucleotides, the CDR3 is TGCAGTGCTAGAGATTTGGGTAAGCCCCAGCATTTT. Its protein product is CSARDLGKPQHF.

This clonotype came up a few times. The V call is TRBV28, the J call TRBJ2-7, with 11 bases fitting TRBD1. V lost 5 bases to trimming and J lost 2 bases; unmatched junction nucleotides: 5. The CDR3 is made up of 15 amino acids. The germline V gene encodes CDR1 MDHEN and CDR2 SYDVKM. CDR3 loop: CASSAGQGVPYEQYF. The DNA of the CDR3 is TGTGCCAGCAGTGCGGGACAGGGGGTCCCCTACGAGCAGTACTTC.

This clonotype is medium-sized. This sequence joins TRBV10-2 and TRBJ1-2; D possibly corresponds to TRBD1 (5 bases). V shed 0 bases and J shed 7 bases, with 15 bases lying between them. Germline lookup yields CDR1 WSHSY and CDR2 SAAADI. CDR3 size: 15 residues. CDR3 nucleotides: TGCGCCAGCAGTGAGTCTCGTGGGGACCCCATTGGCTACACCTTC. Residues: CASSESRGDPIGYTF.

This clonotype was counted many times. The genes are TRBV6-5 and TRBJ1-1; a possible D gene is TRBD1 (6 bases). The CDR3 is 14 residues long. The V gene's germline CDR1 is MNHEY and CDR2 SVGAGI. Trimming removed 0 bases from V and 4 bases from J, with 9 bases in between. The CDR3 loop reads CASSYSTGVTEAFF. The DNA for the CDR3 is TGTGCCAGCAGTTACTCGACAGGCGTCACTGAAGCTTTCTTT.

This clonotype was seen ten or more times. V gene TRBV20-1 combines with J gene TRBJ2-1, with TRBD2 matching 9 bases. The CDR3 covers 14 residues. The germline CDR1 and CDR2 sequences are DFQATT and SNEGSKA (reference sequence). Trimming removed 7 bases from V and 5 bases from J; junction bases left unmatched: 9. The DNA for the CDR3 is TGCAGTGTCCAGTCTAGCGGGAACGACAATGAGCAGTTCTTC. This sequence encodes CSVQSSGNDNEQFF.

This clonotype appeared once. This rearrangement joins TRBV20-1 to TRBJ2-5, with 8 bases identical to TRBD1. Trimming cost V 0 bases and J 5 bases; bases outside gene matches: 8. The CDR3 runs to 15 residues. Germline V lookup: CDR1 DFQATT, CDR2 SNEGSKA (reference sequence). The CDR3 region is CSARDRSGGTETQYF. In nucleotides, the CDR3 is TGCAGTGCTAGAGATCGGTCAGGGGGCACGGAGACCCAGTACTTC.

This clonotype was seen only a few times. The chain recombines TRBV28 with TRBJ2-1; 12 bases map to TRBD2. In germline, CDR1 is MDHEN, CDR2 SYDVKM. Germline trimming cut 7 bases from V and 6 bases from J; bases unmatched to any gene: 7. This CDR3 has 15 residues. The CDR3 nucleotides are TGTGCCAGCAAGGTAGGACTAGCGGGGATCAATGAGCAGTTCTTC. It is translated as CASKVGLAGINEQFF.

This clonotype was seen more than once but under ten times. J is TRBJ2-2 and V is TRBV20-1, with no clear D. The CDR3 runs to 13 residues. Germline CDR1 DFQATT, CDR2 SNEGSKA (reference sequence). The V end was cut by 0 bases, the J end by 5 bases, with 7 bases between. CDR3: CSARDRRTGELFF. The CDR3 nucleotides read TGCAGTGCTAGAGACAGGAGAACCGGGGAGCTGTTTTTT.

By proportion, this clonotype is medium-sized (0.01 to 0.1%). The chain employs TRBV10-3 and TRBJ2-3; 8 bases agree with TRBD2. Germline values: CDR1 ENHRY, CDR2 SYGVKD. V lost 5 bases and J lost 1; bases outside the gene matches: 5. The CDR3 consists of 15 residues. CDR3: CAISSGSGGTDTQYF. The CDR3 DNA follows: TGTGCCATCAGTAGCGGGAGCGGGGGCACAGATACGCAGTATTTT.

This clonotype is classed as medium-sized (0.01 to 0.1%). The chain recombines TRBV2 with TRBJ1-1; possibly TRBD1 for D (5 bases). The CDR3 covers 15 residues. The germline CDR1 and CDR2 sequences are SNHLY and FYNNEI. Trimming took 11 bases from V and 1 from J, leaving 20 bases between them. In DNA, the CDR3 is TGTGCCGGACAATTCCCCGCCGGGGGGAACACTGAAGCTTTCTTT. Amino acid sequence: CAGQFPAGGNTEAFF.

This clonotype was seen only a few times. CDR3 nucleotides: TGCAGCGGGGGACAGGGGACGACAGATACGCAGTATTTT. The encoded protein is CSGGQGTTDTQYF. The chain uses TRBV29-1 and TRBJ2-3; 10 bases align to TRBD1. The V segment lost 7 bases and the J segment 3 bases; nucleotides outside the gene matches: 4. The CDR3 sequence is 13 residues long. Looked up from germline, CDR1 is SQVTM and CDR2 is ANQGSEA.

This clonotype was recorded many times. The genes are TRBV29-1 and TRBJ2-7; 7 nucleotides agree with TRBD2. The J segment lost 6 bases and the V segment lost 5 bases, leaving 10 bases of the junction unmatched. Per the germline V gene, CDR1 is SQVTM and CDR2 is ANQGSEA. The CDR3 extends over 13 amino acids. In DNA, the CDR3 is TGCAGCGTTACTAGGACTAGTTCAGGCGAGCAGTACTTC. Translating gives CSVTRTSSGEQYF.

By proportion, this clonotype is medium-sized (0.01 to 0.1%). The chain has TRBV7-3 and TRBJ2-3; 7 bases line up with TRBD1. V shed 5 bases, J shed 0 bases, and the junction held 5 bases outside the gene matches. CDR1 SGHTA and CDR2 FQGTGA come from the germline V gene. CDR3 length: 15 residues. The CDR3 DNA follows: TGTGCCAGCAGCCTGACAGGGACAAGCACAGATACGCAGTATTTT. Protein sequence: CASSLTGTSTDTQYF.

Only a few counts were recorded for this clonotype. The V gene is TRBV7-2, the J gene TRBJ1-1; TRBD1 aligns across 8 bases. This CDR3 is built from 15 residues. V trimming: 4 bases; J trimming: 3 bases; junction bases outside the gene matches: 7. Germline loops: CDR1 SGHTA, CDR2 FQGNSA. CDR3 sequence reads: CASSWTQGAYTEAFF. CDR3 nucleotides: TGTGCCAGCAGCTGGACGCAGGGGGCGTACACTGAAGCTTTCTTT.

By sample share, this clonotype is medium-sized (0.01 to 0.1%). The CDR3 nucleotides are TGTGCCAGCCTACAAGAGAACGGCCGGCGGGTCGGCTACACCTTC. This encodes CASLQENGRRVGYTF. This rearrangement joins TRBV28 to TRBJ1-2; D is uncertain. The CDR3 totals 15 residues. V was pared by 8 bases and J by 8 bases, with 24 bases between. Germline V CDR1 and CDR2: MDHEN, SYDVKM.

This clonotype rates as medium-sized. V and J are TRBV18 and TRBJ2-1; D is unresolved. The CDR3 sequence is 15 residues long. The V gene's germline CDR1 is KGHSH and CDR2 LQKENI. The germline V and J ends were trimmed by 2 bases and 0 bases, with 8 bases remaining between them. The CDR3, as DNA: TGTGCCAGCTCACCAGTGGGGTACTCCTACAATGAGCAGTTCTTC. It is translated as CASSPVGYSYNEQFF.

V usage is TRBV28 and J usage is TRBJ1-1; D not certain. Germline V CDR1 and CDR2: MDHEN, SYDVKM. V was trimmed by 6 bases and J by 0 bases, leaving 11 bases between them. The CDR3 runs 14 residues. CDR3 sequence (DNA): TGTGCCAGCAGGAGGGAGAACATGAACACTGAAGCTTTCTTT. Residues: CASRRENMNTEAFF. Complete variable domain (other parts from reference TRBV28 and TRBJ1-1): DVKVTQSSRYLVKRTGEKVFLECVQDMDHENMFWYRQDPGLGLRLIYFSYDVKMKEKGDIPEGYSVSREKKERFSLILESASTNQTSMYLCASRRENMNTEAFFGQGTRLTVV.

Sample share makes this clonotype medium-sized. Mismatch with germline at one junction end may stem from a read error. The V and J genes are TRBV28 and TRBJ2-1; a weak D match, TRBD2 (5 bases). This CDR3 comprises 13 residues. Germline V gene sequence: CDR1 MDHEN, CDR2 SYDVKM. CDR3 loop: CASSFDEASRLDF. The CDR3 region has the DNA TGTGCCAGCAGTTTTGACGAGGCTAGCCGCCTAGACTTC.

This clonotype qualifies as medium-sized (0.01 to 0.1%). The rearrangement links TRBV7-2 to TRBJ1-2; a possible D gene is TRBD1 (6 bases). The germline V gene has CDR1 SGHTA and CDR2 FQGNSA. V lost 5 bases and J 3 bases, leaving 13 bases between the germline ends. The CDR3 is 14 amino acids. In nucleotides, the CDR3 is TGTGCCAGCAGCCCCCGAGGGGGTTACTATGGCTACACCTTC. Amino acid sequence: CASSPRGGYYGYTF.

This clonotype is deemed medium-sized. This chain uses TRBV4-1 with TRBJ2-6; 9 bases are a match to TRBD1. CDR3 length equals 16 residues. Germline trimming cut 1 base from V and 7 bases from J; bases unmatched to any gene: 5. Germline assignment: CDR1 MGHRA and CDR2 YSYEKL. The CDR3 DNA sequence: TGCGCCAGCAGCCAAGCCGGGACAGGGATCGCCAACGTCCTGACTTTC. Translation: CASSQAGTGIANVLTF.

This clonotype was observed at least ten times. The chain employs TRBV2 and TRBJ2-1, with D perhaps matching TRBD1 (6 bases). The CDR3 runs to 15 residues. The germline V and J ends were trimmed by 8 bases and 0 bases, with 14 bases remaining between them. The V gene's germline CDR1 is SNHLY and CDR2 FYNNEI. CDR3 bases: TGTGCCAGCTCCGCTGACAGGAGCTCCTACAATGAGCAGTTCTTC. This codes for CASSADRSSYNEQFF.

In this sample, this clonotype turned up many times. The J gene is TRBJ2-4, the V gene TRBV6-5, with a possible D match to TRBD1 (7 bases). Germline CDR1 and CDR2: MNHEY and SVGAGI. CDR3 length: 17 amino acids. The germline V and J ends were trimmed by 5 bases and 3 bases, with 20 bases remaining between them. For the CDR3, the DNA is TGTGCCAGCAGTAGAAACAGGGGAGGTTCTGGCAAAAACATTCAGTACTTC. Its protein is CASSRNRGGSGKNIQYF.

This clonotype was counted ten times or more. Here the CDR3 reads CASSYSRPQRTGELFF. The CDR3 DNA reads as TGTGCCAGCAGTTACTCGAGGCCTCAGCGGACCGGGGAGCTGTTTTTT. The J gene is TRBJ2-2, the V gene TRBV6-5; D possibly corresponds to TRBD2 (5 bases). The germline V and J ends were trimmed by 0 bases and 5 bases, with 13 bases remaining between them. Germline loops: CDR1 MNHEY, CDR2 SVGAGI. CDR3 length: 16 residues.

In its sample, this clonotype ranks as medium-sized. The gene calls are TRBV29-1 and TRBJ2-7; D is possibly TRBD1 (6 bases). The CDR3 spans 13 residues. The germline gives CDR1 SQVTM, CDR2 ANQGSEA. V was cut by 4 bases and J by 3 bases, with 13 bases left in between. CDR3: CSVGPRGDYEQYF. The CDR3, as DNA: TGCAGCGTTGGCCCCAGGGGCGACTACGAGCAGTACTTC.

This chain uses TRBV28 with TRBJ2-4; D possibly uses TRBD1 or TRBD2 (5 bases each). This CDR3 is built from 13 residues. V was pared by 8 bases and J by 12 bases, with 20 bases between. Germline V CDR1 and CDR2: MDHEN, SYDVKM. CDR3 loop: CASCRTLGRSQYF. The CDR3 DNA reads TGTGCCAGCTGCAGGACCCTGGGACGAAGTCAGTACTTC.